A single sample gave rise to the 4 T cell receptor beta chains below, sequenced in a study of T cell changes during pregnancy in multiple sclerosis. The repertoire was sequenced with immunoSEQ multiplex PCR; TCRdb's copy has only in-frame clones and lacks some. Among tens of thousands of clones listed, approximately 90% were seen once. The sequences come from peripheral blood, collected before pregnancy. Source of these receptors: a female donor with multiple sclerosis, enrolled in a pregnancy study.

V is TRBV6-1 and J is TRBJ1-2; a possible D gene is TRBD1 (6 bases). Germline V gene lookup returns CDR1 MNHNS and CDR2 SASEGT. The CDR3 loop spans 14 amino acids. The ends were cut back, 6 bases at V and 4 bases at J, with 15 bases in the middle. The CDR3 coding sequence is TGTGCCAGCAGCCCAGGGGCGCTTTTCTATGGCTACACCTTC. The encoded protein is CASSPGALFYGYTF.

This clone was seen a few times. V and J are TRBV6-5 and TRBJ1-2; TRBD1 is a possible D gene (6 bases). The length of the CDR3 is 15 residues. The V and J ends lost 5 bases and 7 bases respectively, with 20 bases between them. Germline lookup yields CDR1 MNHEY and CDR2 SVGAGI. The CDR3 here is CASSAGTIRPVGYTF. CDR3 coding DNA: TGTGCCAGCAGTGCCGGGACAATCCGACCCGTTGGCTACACCTTC.

There are a few counts of this clone. The J gene is TRBJ2-3, the V gene TRBV2; no firm D call. The germline CDR1 and CDR2 sequences are SNHLY and FYNNEI. This CDR3 is 10 amino acids long. Trimming stripped 8 bases from V and 3 bases from J, with 3 bases between. The CDR3 bases are TGTGCCAGCCGGACAGATACGCAGTATTTT. Translated, it gives CASRTDTQYF.

This clone appeared a single time. The chain joins TRBV7-2 to TRBJ2-3; 8 nucleotides line up with TRBD2. CDR1 and CDR2 (germline): SGHTA, FQGNSA. This CDR3 comprises 16 residues. V shed 2 bases, J shed 5 bases, and the junction held 9 bases outside the gene matches. CDR3 sequence reads: CASSLLAGGGGDTQYF. DNA for the CDR3: TGTGCCAGCAGCTTACTTGCGGGGGGTGGGGGAGATACGCAGTATTTT.